The clone carrying this T cell receptor (beta chain) was counted between two and nine times. CDR1 is SGHTS, CDR2 YDEGEE, per germline. V dropped 4 bases and J dropped 12 bases, with 16 bases sitting between them. CDR3 length equals 12 residues. TCRdb's table, derived via immunoSEQ multiplex PCR, lists solely in-frame clones and lacks some. This sample has roughly 80,000 clones; just over 85% occur once, and the top ten carry 1.5% to 2%. These data are taken from a study of OX40 agonist ivuxolimab in advanced cancers. Overall study context: The dose-escalation group included hepatocellular carcinoma, melanoma, renal cell carcinoma and head and neck cancer.

Source: CD4+ or CD8+ T cells sorted from blood, taken in a trial of the OX40 agonist ivuxolimab. The TCR originated in an adult with an advanced solid tumor such as melanoma, head and neck, liver or kidney cancer. This chain uses TRBV5-8 with TRBJ1-1; D is undetermined. Here the CDR3 DNA reads TGTGCCAGCAGCCGCCGGGGAACTAAAACTTTCTTT. Translating it yields CASSRRGTKTFF.